This T cell receptor beta chain was recorded in a study of T cell responses to AZD1222 COVID-19 vaccine. The junction had 4 bases not matched to a gene; V was cut back by 3 bases and J by 1 base. The CDR3 has 15 residues. CDR1 and CDR2 from the germline V gene are SGHRS and YFSETQ. Whole-study findings and limits: Donors in the cohort were predominantly white British and more often female, and clonal diversity was possibly underestimated.

Here immunoSEQ multiplex PCR was the method, and the copy in TCRdb shows in-frame clones only, minus some. Of 110,000 to 150,000 clones listed, about 93% are singletons. This clone has only a few counts. The antigen is not known. This receptor was taken from an adult in good health. The V gene is TRBV5-1, the J gene TRBJ2-5; 9 bases match TRBD1. This specimen consisted of peripheral blood, obtained on day 0 of AZD1222 vaccination. The DNA for the CDR3 is TGCGCCAGCAGCTCCGGGACAGGGTTCCAAGAGACCCAGTACTTC. Its protein is CASSSGTGFQETQYF. The variable domain in full, with the rest retrieved from reference TRBV5-1 and TRBJ2-5, is KAGVTQTPRYLIKTRGQQVTLSCSPISGHRSVSWYQQTPGQGLQFLFEYFSETQRNKGNFPGRFSGRQFSNSRSEMNVSTLELGDSALYLCASSSGTGFQETQYFGPGTRLLVL.